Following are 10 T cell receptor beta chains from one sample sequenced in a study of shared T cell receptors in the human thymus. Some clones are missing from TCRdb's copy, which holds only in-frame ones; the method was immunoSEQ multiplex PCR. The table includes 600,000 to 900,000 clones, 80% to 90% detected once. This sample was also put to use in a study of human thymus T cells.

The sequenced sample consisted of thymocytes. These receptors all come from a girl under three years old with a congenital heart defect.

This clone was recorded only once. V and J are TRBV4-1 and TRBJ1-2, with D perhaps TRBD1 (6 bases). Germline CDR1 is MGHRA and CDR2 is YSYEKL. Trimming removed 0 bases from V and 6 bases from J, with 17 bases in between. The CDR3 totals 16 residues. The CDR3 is CASSQDQRGGEDGYTF. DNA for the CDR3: TGCGCCAGCAGCCAAGACCAGAGGGGGGGTGAGGATGGCTACACCTTC.

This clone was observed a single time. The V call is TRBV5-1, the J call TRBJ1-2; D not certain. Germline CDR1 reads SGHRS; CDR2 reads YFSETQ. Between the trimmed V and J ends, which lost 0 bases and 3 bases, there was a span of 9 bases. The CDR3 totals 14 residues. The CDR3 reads CASSLANRYYGYTF. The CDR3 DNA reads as TGCGCCAGCAGCTTGGCCAACAGATACTATGGCTACACCTTC.

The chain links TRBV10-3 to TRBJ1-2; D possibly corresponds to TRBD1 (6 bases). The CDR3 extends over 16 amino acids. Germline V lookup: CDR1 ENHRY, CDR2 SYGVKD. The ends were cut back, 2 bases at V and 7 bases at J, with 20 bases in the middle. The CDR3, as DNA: TGTGCCATCAGTGAGGGAAGGACAGCGGCGCGTGGTGGCTACACCTTC. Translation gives CAISEGRTAARGGYTF.

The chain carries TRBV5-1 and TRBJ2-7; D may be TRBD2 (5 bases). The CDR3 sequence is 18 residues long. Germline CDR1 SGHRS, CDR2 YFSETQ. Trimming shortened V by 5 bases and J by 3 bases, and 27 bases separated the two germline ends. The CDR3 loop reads CASRPGGRPIEGLYEQYF. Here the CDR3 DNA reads TGCGCCAGCAGGCCCGGTGGCAGGCCTATTGAGGGTCTCTACGAGCAGTACTTC.

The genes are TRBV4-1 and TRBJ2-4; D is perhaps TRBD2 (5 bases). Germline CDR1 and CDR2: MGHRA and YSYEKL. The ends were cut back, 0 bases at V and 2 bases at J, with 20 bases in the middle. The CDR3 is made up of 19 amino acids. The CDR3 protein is CASSQDCRGIGFPKNIQYF. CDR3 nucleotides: TGCGCCAGCAGCCAAGACTGTCGAGGGATTGGCTTCCCCAAAAACATTCAGTACTTC.

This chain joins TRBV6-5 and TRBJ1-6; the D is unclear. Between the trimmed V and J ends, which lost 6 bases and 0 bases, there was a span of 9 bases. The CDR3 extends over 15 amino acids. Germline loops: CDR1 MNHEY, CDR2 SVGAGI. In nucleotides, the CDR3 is TGTGCCAGCAGCCCTCTAGGCTCCTATAATTCACCCCTCCACTTT. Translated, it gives CASSPLGSYNSPLHF.

In DNA form, the CDR3 reads TGTGCCAGCAGTCGGGAAAAACTGTTTTTT. Translating it yields CASSREKLFF. The rearrangement uses TRBV7-8 and TRBJ1-4; no clear D gene. Germline values: CDR1 SGHVS, CDR2 FQNEAQ. There are 10 residues in the CDR3. Trimming took 6 bases from V and 8 from J, leaving 4 bases between them.

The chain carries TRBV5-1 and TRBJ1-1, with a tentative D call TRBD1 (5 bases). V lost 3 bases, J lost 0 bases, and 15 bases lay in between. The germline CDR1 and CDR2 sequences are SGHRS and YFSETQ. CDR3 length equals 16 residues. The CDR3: CASSSNPDTLNTEAFF. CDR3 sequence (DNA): TGCGCCAGCAGCTCCAACCCGGACACTCTGAACACTGAAGCTTTCTTT.

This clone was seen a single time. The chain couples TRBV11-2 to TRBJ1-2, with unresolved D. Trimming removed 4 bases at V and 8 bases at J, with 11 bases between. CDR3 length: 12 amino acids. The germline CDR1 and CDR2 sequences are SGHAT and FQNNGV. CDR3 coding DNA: TGTGCCAGCAGCTCCCCCGGCGGGGGCTACACCTTC. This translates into CASSSPGGGYTF.

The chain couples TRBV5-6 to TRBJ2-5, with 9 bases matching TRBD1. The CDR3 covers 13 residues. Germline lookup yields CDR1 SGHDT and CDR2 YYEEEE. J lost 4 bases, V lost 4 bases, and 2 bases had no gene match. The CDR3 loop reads CASSATGGETQYF. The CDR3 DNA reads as TGTGCCAGCAGCGCGACAGGGGGAGAGACCCAGTACTTC. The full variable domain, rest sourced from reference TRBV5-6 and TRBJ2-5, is DAGVTQSPTHLIKTRGQQVTLRCSPKSGHDTVSWYQQALGQGPQFIFQYYEEEERQRGNFPDRFSGHQFPNYSSELNVNALLLGDSALYLCASSATGGETQYFGPGTRLLVL.